This TCR beta chain was retrieved from a study of cytomegalovirus exposure and HLA in healthy donors. Study-wide points: Follow-up analysis later connected one missense variant in DCLRE1C with trimming of TCR beta V- and J-genes. The listing of 150 to 200 TCR beta chains classed them as cytomegalovirus-associated.

The PCR had 60 Vbeta and 13 Jbeta primers. Sequencing used immunoSEQ multiplex PCR; TCRdb keeps in-frame clones, though not all of them. Among fewer than 250,000 clones listed, around 90% were seen once. The CDR3 extends over 14 amino acids. V was trimmed by 4 bases and J by 0 bases, leaving 9 bases between them. Germline assignment: CDR1 SNHLY and CDR2 FYNNEI. On this clone itself: Its antigen is not identified.

The J gene is TRBJ1-1, the V gene TRBV2; D gene unclear. This receptor was identified in a boy aged 2 to 9 in good health and CMV-seronegative. The specimen sequenced was PBMCs. The CDR3 DNA is TGTGCCAGCAGTGTATACAGAATGAACACTGAAGCTTTCTTT. Its protein is CASSVYRMNTEAFF.